The next 25 T cell receptor beta chains were all read from a single sample in a study of T cell repertoires in cytomegalovirus infection (dated by TCRdb to about 2019). The sequencing machine was an Illumina HiSeq 1500. The public reads were run again by TCRdb, first through fastp at Q25 and then through MiXCR, and only productive beta chains were kept. Identical CDR3 proteins give one entry, which carries the most common genes and DNA. This sample holds about 460,000 distinct CDR3 sequences; around 11% were observed only once. The ten top clones hold approximately 10% of the sample. Source material: PBMCs. The origin of the receptors is a human donor in good health (CMV status not recorded). Some clones in this sample may be carry-over from other donors' samples.

There are many counts of this clonotype. V usage is TRBV24-1 and J usage is TRBJ2-5; TRBD2 is a possible D gene (5 bases). Germline CDR1 KGHDR, CDR2 SFDVKD. The CDR3 is made up of 14 amino acids. Trimming pared 4 bases from V and 3 bases from J, leaving 11 bases between. The CDR3 loop reads CATSDPGGKETQYF. DNA of the CDR3: TGTGCCACCAGTGACCCCGGAGGAAAAGAGACCCAGTACTTC.

This chain joins TRBV12-3 or TRBV12-4 and TRBJ1-6, with D possibly being TRBD1 (5 bases). V lost 3 bases and J 5 bases, leaving 17 bases between the germline ends. This CDR3 is built from 17 residues. In DNA form, the CDR3 reads TGTGCCAGCAGTTTGGGGGTGGGGGGAGGGAATAATTCACCCCTCCACTTT. Translating gives CASSLGVGGGNNSPLHF.

This clonotype was detected many times. The rearrangement uses TRBV5-4 and TRBJ2-5; TRBD2 matches at 8 bases. J was trimmed by 2 bases and V by 0 bases; bases with no gene match: 6. The CDR3 consists of 16 residues. Per germline, CDR1 SGHNT and CDR2 YYREEE (reference sequence). CDR3 sequence reads: CASSLAPVAGQETQYF. The CDR3 region has the DNA TGTGCCAGCAGCTTGGCGCCGGTAGCGGGGCAAGAGACCCAGTACTTC. Using reference TRBV5-4 and TRBJ2-5 for the parts outside the CDR3, the full variable domain is ETGVTQSPTHLIKTRGQQVTLRCSSQSGHNTVSWYQQALGQGPQFIFQYYREEENGRGNFPPRFSGLQFPNYSSELNVNALELDDSALYLCASSLAPVAGQETQYFGPGTRLLVL.

This clonotype showed up many times. The V gene is TRBV15, the J gene TRBJ1-1, with a tentative D call TRBD1 (5 bases). This CDR3 spans 16 amino acids. Germline V lookup: CDR1 LNHNV, CDR2 YYDKDF (reference sequence). The ends were cut back, 2 bases at V and 1 base at J, with 14 bases in the middle. The CDR3 region is CATSRRVGTSNTEAFF. The CDR3 DNA reads as TGTGCCACCAGCAGAAGGGTGGGGACTTCGAACACTGAAGCTTTCTTT.

This clonotype was counted a few times. V usage is TRBV4-2 and J usage is TRBJ2-2; D remains ambiguous. CDR1 LGHNA and CDR2 YNFKEQ come from the germline V gene. The CDR3 spans 16 residues. Trimming cost V 0 bases and J 1 base, with 9 bases left between them. CDR3 loop: CASSQEGTQNTGELFF. CDR3 bases: TGTGCCAGCAGCCAAGAAGGAACCCAGAACACCGGGGAGCTGTTTTTT.

This clonotype was observed a few times. This chain links TRBV20-1 with TRBJ2-2; 9 nucleotides match TRBD2. Germline trimming cut 7 bases from V and 3 bases from J; bases unmatched to any gene: 6. Per the germline V gene, CDR1 is DFQATT and CDR2 is SNEGSKA (reference sequence). The CDR3 loop spans 14 amino acids. The chain's CDR3 is CSVATSGYTGELFF. The CDR3 coding sequence is TGCAGTGTTGCGACTAGCGGATACACCGGGGAGCTGTTTTTT.

This clonotype was seen many times. The V gene is TRBV7-9, the J gene TRBJ2-7, with 10 bases matching TRBD2. The V and J ends lost 3 bases and 5 bases, in that order; junction bases with no gene match: 4. The V gene's germline CDR1 is SEHNR and CDR2 FQNEAQ (reference sequence). The CDR3 is 14 amino acids. As DNA, the CDR3 is TGTGCCAGCAGCTTGGGACTAGCGCATGACGAGCAGTACTTC. Residues: CASSLGLAHDEQYF.

Many counts were recorded for this clonotype. The chain employs TRBV10-3 and TRBJ2-7, with a tentative D call TRBD2 (6 bases). The CDR3 extends over 14 amino acids. The V gene's germline CDR1 is ENHRY and CDR2 SYGVKD. CDR3 bases: TGTGCTACCCAGGGTAGCGGCGACTCCTACGAGCAGTACTTC. Amino acid sequence: CATQGSGDSYEQYF.

This clonotype was seen repeatedly, ten times or more. The chain links TRBV7-3 to TRBJ2-1; D possibly matches TRBD1 or TRBD2 (6 bases each). This CDR3 has 12 amino acids. V was clipped by 5 bases and J by 9 bases, with 11 bases between them. Germline V lookup: CDR1 SGHTA, CDR2 FQGTGA. The CDR3 region has the DNA TGTGCCAGCAGCGGAGGGGGTGTTGAGCAGTTCTTC. It encodes CASSGGGVEQFF. Looking up the rest from reference TRBV7-3 and TRBJ2-1 gives the full variable domain: GAGVSQTPSNKVTEKGKYVELRCDPISGHTALYWYRQSLGQGPEFLIYFQGTGAADDSGLPNDRFFAVRPEGSVSTLKIQRTERGDSAVYLCASSGGGVEQFFGPGTRLTVL.

This clonotype turned up a few times. The chain is built from TRBV13 and TRBJ2-7; D gene unclear. CDR3 length: 11 residues. V gave up 5 bases and J gave up 5 bases, with 7 bases separating them. Germline CDR1 is PRHDT and CDR2 is FYEKMQ (reference sequence). CDR3 sequence (DNA): TGTGCCAGCAGCCAAGGCCACGAGCAGTACTTC. This gives the protein CASSQGHEQYF. The full variable domain, completed using reference TRBV13 and TRBJ2-7, is AAGVIQSPRHLIKEKRETATLKCYPIPRHDTVYWYQQGPGQDPQFLISFYEKMQSDKGSIPDRFSAQQFSDYHSELNMSSLELGDSALYFCASSQGHEQYFGPGTRLTVT.

This clonotype was counted ten times or more. V and J are TRBV7-8 and TRBJ1-1; D gene uncertain. CDR1 and CDR2 from the germline V gene are SGHVS and FQNEAQ. The CDR3 has 14 residues. V gave up 3 bases and J gave up 6 bases, with 14 bases separating them. The CDR3 protein is CASSLAGRSPEAFF. The CDR3 region has the DNA TGTGCCAGCAGCTTGGCGGGCAGGTCTCCTGAAGCTTTCTTT.

Only one count was recorded for this clonotype. The chain links TRBV20-1 to TRBJ1-1, with TRBD1 as a possible D gene (6 bases). From germline, CDR1 is DFQATT and CDR2 SNEGSKA (reference sequence). This CDR3 spans 14 amino acids. V gave up 2 bases and J gave up 2 bases, with 12 bases separating them. The CDR3 here is CSARWGAANTEAFF. In DNA, the CDR3 is TGCAGTGCTAGATGGGGGGCAGCCAACACTGAAGCTTTCTTT.

There are many counts of this clonotype. This chain uses TRBV10-3 with TRBJ1-2, with D perhaps TRBD1 (6 bases). The V and J ends lost 0 bases and 7 bases respectively, with 15 bases between them. Germline CDR1 reads ENHRY; CDR2 reads SYGVKD. This CDR3 comprises 15 residues. CDR3 region: CAISESDNRVAGYTF. The CDR3 DNA is TGTGCCATCAGTGAGTCGGATAACAGGGTGGCTGGCTACACCTTC.

This clonotype was counted many times. The rearrangement links TRBV6-2 or TRBV6-3 to TRBJ2-2; 11 positions match TRBD1. V lost 10 bases, J lost 4 bases, and 8 bases stayed unmatched. Germline V gene data show CDR1 as MNHEY and CDR2 as SVGEGT. The length of the CDR3 is 15 residues. CDR3 amino acids: CATSDRGPRTGELFF. The CDR3 DNA sequence: TGTGCCACCTCGGACAGGGGGCCTCGCACCGGGGAGCTGTTTTTT.

This clonotype was counted once. The rearrangement uses TRBV4-2 and TRBJ2-1; D possibly corresponds to TRBD2 (6 bases). V was shortened by 0 bases and J by 9 bases, with 9 bases between the two germline ends. This CDR3 spans 13 amino acids. Germline assignment: CDR1 LGHNA and CDR2 YNFKEQ. The CDR3 sequence: CASSQDRRGEQFF. For the CDR3, the DNA is TGTGCCAGCAGCCAAGATCGGAGGGGTGAGCAGTTCTTC.

The CDR3 DNA is TGTGCCAGCAGCAAAGGGACAGGCTTGAACACTGAAGCTTTCTTT. The encoded protein is CASSKGTGLNTEAFF. This chain links TRBV7-9 with TRBJ1-1; TRBD1 aligns across 8 bases. Germline CDR1 reads SEHNR; CDR2 reads FQNEAQ (reference sequence). The CDR3 sequence is 15 residues long. V gave up 5 bases and J gave up 0 bases; unmatched junction bases: 5. Based on the CDR3 plus reference TRBV7-9 and TRBJ1-1, the full variable domain is DTGVSQNPRHKITKRGQNVTFRCDPISEHNRLYWYRQTLGQGPEFLTYFQNEAQLEKSRLLSDRFSAERPKGSFSTLEIQRTEQGDSAMYLCASSKGTGLNTEAFFGQGTRLTVV.

In this sample, this clonotype turned up many times. This chain uses TRBV14 with TRBJ2-7, with D perhaps matching TRBD2 (5 bases). The V end was cut by 0 bases, the J end by 11 bases, with 17 bases between. The germline CDR1 and CDR2 sequences are SGHDN and FVKESK. The CDR3 extends over 14 amino acids. The CDR3 protein is CASSQDPGRARKYF. In DNA form, the CDR3 reads TGTGCCAGCAGCCAAGATCCCGGGCGGGCAAGGAAGTACTTC.

There are many counts of this clonotype. The CDR3 DNA sequence: TGTGCCAGCAGCTTACCGGAGGGCGCCCCTATGCGGTACACCTTC. This gives the protein CASSLPEGAPMRYTF. The chain recombines TRBV7-8 with TRBJ1-2; D unresolved. This CDR3 is 15 amino acids long. CDR1 and CDR2 from the germline V gene are SGHVS and FQNEAQ. Trimming removed 2 bases from V and 11 bases from J, with 21 bases in between.

This clonotype showed up many times. V is TRBV6-1 and J is TRBJ2-2, with D hard to call. Trimming removed 0 bases at V and 4 bases at J, with 6 bases between. The CDR3 loop spans 14 amino acids. The germline gives CDR1 MNHNS, CDR2 SASEGT. The CDR3 reads CASSEARATGELFF. The CDR3 DNA sequence: TGTGCCAGCAGTGAAGCACGGGCCACCGGGGAGCTGTTTTTT.

In this sample, this clonotype turned up many times. This chain uses TRBV7-2 with TRBJ2-7; D remains ambiguous. CDR3 length: 12 amino acids. Germline V gene data show CDR1 as SGHTA and CDR2 as FQGNSA. Deletions cut 1 base from V and 6 bases from J, with 7 bases between. The CDR3 bases are TGTGCCAGCAGCTTAGGTCGACGCGAGCAGTACTTC. As protein: CASSLGRREQYF.

This clonotype was found many times. The chain recombines TRBV29-1 with TRBJ2-1; no clear D gene. The CDR3 length is 12 residues. Germline values: CDR1 SQVTM, CDR2 ANQGSEA. V lost 6 bases and J lost 3, with 9 bases in between. Written as DNA, the CDR3 is TGCAGCGTCTACAAAGACTACAATGAGCAGTTCTTC. Amino acid sequence: CSVYKDYNEQFF.

There are many counts of this clonotype. The chain combines TRBV11-2 with TRBJ2-7; D may match TRBD1 or TRBD2 (7 bases each). The CDR3 sequence is 14 residues long. Germline assignment: CDR1 SGHAT and CDR2 FQNNGV. Trimming removed 5 bases at V and 3 bases at J, with 14 bases between. CDR3 protein: CASSDREGNYEQYF. The CDR3 DNA follows: TGTGCCAGCAGCGACAGGGAGGGGAACTACGAGCAGTACTTC.

This clonotype was counted a few times. The chain employs TRBV20-1 and TRBJ2-7, with a weak D call TRBD1 (6 bases). This CDR3 has 16 amino acids. Per the germline V gene, CDR1 is DFQATT and CDR2 is SNEGSKA (reference sequence). Deletions cut 3 bases from V and 0 bases from J, with 18 bases between. The CDR3 protein is CSASGHLQGGSYEQYF. The DNA for the CDR3 is TGCAGTGCTAGTGGGCACCTCCAAGGGGGCTCCTACGAGCAGTACTTC.

This clonotype was observed at least ten times. V and J are TRBV6-2 or TRBV6-3 and TRBJ2-7, with 8 nucleotides matching TRBD1. Germline V gene lookup returns CDR1 MNHEY and CDR2 SVGEGT. V lost 0 bases and J lost 5; bases outside the gene matches: 6. The CDR3 spans 15 residues. The CDR3 DNA reads TGTGCCAGCAGTTACTCGGACAGGGTGGTACACGAGCAGTACTTC. It translates to CASSYSDRVVHEQYF.

This clonotype was recorded many times. The V call is TRBV4-1, the J call TRBJ2-2; 11 bases agree with TRBD1. The CDR3 has 15 amino acids. V was clipped by 3 bases and J by 9 bases; unmatched bases: 6. In germline, CDR1 is MGHRA, CDR2 YSYEKL. For the CDR3, the DNA is TGCGCCAGCAGCCACCGGGACAGGGGGAATCGGGAGCTGTTTTTT. Its protein is CASSHRDRGNRELFF.